This TCR beta chain was sequenced during a study of cytomegalovirus exposure and HLA in healthy donors. CDR1 is SNHLY and CDR2 is FYNNEI in the germline V gene. The CDR3 is made up of 16 amino acids. After removal of 6 bases from V and 5 bases from J, the junction contained 6 bases not matched to a gene. The PCR employed 60 Vbeta primers together with 13 Jbeta primers. Method: immunoSEQ multiplex PCR; TCRdb's copy keeps in-frame clones and lacks some. This sample contains about 130,000 clones. The specimen sequenced was PBMCs. The chain couples TRBV2 to TRBJ2-5; 16 bases align to TRBD2. The source of this sequence is a man in his forties in good health and CMV-seronegative. CDR3 sequence: CASSSGLAGGLETQYF. The CDR3 DNA sequence: TGTGCCAGCAGCTCGGGACTAGCGGGAGGGTTGGAGACCCAGTACTTC.